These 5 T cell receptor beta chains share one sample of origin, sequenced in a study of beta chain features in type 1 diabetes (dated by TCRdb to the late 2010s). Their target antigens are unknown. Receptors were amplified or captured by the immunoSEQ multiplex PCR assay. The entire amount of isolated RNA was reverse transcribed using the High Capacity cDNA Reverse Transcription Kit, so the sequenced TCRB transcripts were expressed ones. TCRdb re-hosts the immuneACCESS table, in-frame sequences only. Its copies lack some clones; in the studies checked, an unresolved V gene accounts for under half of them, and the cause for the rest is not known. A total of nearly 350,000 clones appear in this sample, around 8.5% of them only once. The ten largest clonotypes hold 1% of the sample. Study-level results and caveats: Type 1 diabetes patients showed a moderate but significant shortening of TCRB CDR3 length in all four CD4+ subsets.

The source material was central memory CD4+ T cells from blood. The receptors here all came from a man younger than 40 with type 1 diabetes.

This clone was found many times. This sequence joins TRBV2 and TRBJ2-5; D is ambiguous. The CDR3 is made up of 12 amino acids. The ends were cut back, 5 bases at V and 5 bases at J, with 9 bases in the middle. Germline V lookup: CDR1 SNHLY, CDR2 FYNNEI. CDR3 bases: TGTGCCAGCAGTAAGGACGCGGAGACCCAGTACTTC. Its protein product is CASSKDAETQYF. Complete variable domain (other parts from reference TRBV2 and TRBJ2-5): EPEVTQTPSHQVTQMGQEVILRCVPISNHLYFYWYRQILGQKVEFLVSFYNNEISEKSEIFDDQFSVERPDGSNFTLKIRSTKLEDSAMYFCASSKDAETQYFGPGTRLLVL.

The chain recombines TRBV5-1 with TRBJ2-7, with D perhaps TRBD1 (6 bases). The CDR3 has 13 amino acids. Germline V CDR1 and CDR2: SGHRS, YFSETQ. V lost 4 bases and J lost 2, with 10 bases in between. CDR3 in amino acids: CASSRDTPYEQYF. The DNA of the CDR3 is TGCGCCAGCAGCCGGGACACCCCCTACGAGCAGTACTTC.

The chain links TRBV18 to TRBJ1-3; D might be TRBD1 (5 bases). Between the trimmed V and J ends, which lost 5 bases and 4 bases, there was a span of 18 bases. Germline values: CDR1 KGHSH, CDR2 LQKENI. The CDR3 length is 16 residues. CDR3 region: CASSTSYRRTGNTIYF. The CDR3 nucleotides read TGTGCCAGCTCAACCTCGTACAGGCGAACAGGAAACACCATATATTTT.

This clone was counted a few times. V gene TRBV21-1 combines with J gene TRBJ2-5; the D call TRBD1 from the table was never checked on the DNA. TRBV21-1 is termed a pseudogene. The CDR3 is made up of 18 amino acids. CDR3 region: CASSKAGPPIRAGKTQYF. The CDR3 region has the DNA TGTGCCAGCAGCAAAGCGGGCCCTCCAATCCGCGCCGGAAAGACCCAGTACTTC.

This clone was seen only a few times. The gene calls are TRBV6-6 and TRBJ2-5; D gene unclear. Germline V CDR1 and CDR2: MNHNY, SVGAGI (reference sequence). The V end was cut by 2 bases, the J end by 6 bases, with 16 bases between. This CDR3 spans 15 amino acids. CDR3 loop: CASSYTPDLKKTQYF. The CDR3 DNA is TGTGCCAGCAGTTACACCCCAGATCTCAAGAAGACCCAGTACTTC.